Presented here are 25 T cell receptor beta chains from one specimen sequenced in a study of cytomegalovirus exposure and HLA in healthy donors. Assay: immunoSEQ multiplex PCR; the TCRdb copy retains only in-frame clones and omits some. The sample records 350,000 or so clones, 80% to 90% being singletons. Input material: PBMCs. The receptors come from a woman aged 18-29 years in good health and CMV-seronegative.

The chain joins TRBV30 to TRBJ1-1; D remains unclear. V was trimmed by 0 bases and J by 4 bases, leaving 9 bases between them. CDR3 length: 13 amino acids. Germline V CDR1 and CDR2: GTSNPN, SVGIG (reference sequence). CDR3 amino acids: CAWSVLETTEAFF. DNA of the CDR3: TGTGCCTGGAGTGTACTAGAAACCACTGAAGCTTTCTTT.

The chain carries TRBV25-1 and TRBJ2-2; 8 bases are shared with TRBD2. J lost 5 bases, V lost 3 bases, and 2 bases had no gene match. The CDR3 is made up of 14 amino acids. The germline CDR1 and CDR2 sequences are MGHDK and SYGVNS. CDR3 residues: CASSDTSGTGELFF. CDR3 bases: TGTGCCAGCAGTGATACTAGCGGTACCGGGGAGCTGTTTTTT.

This chain uses TRBV4-3 with TRBJ2-1, with TRBD1 as a possible D gene (7 bases). In germline, CDR1 is LGHNA, CDR2 YSLEER. Trimming removed 0 bases at V and 4 bases at J, with 16 bases between. CDR3 length: 17 amino acids. The CDR3 nucleotides are TGCGCCAGCAGCCAAGATCGGGGCAGGGGGGTTTACAATGAGCAGTTCTTC. Amino acids: CASSQDRGRGVYNEQFF.

The chain joins TRBV18 to TRBJ2-6, with 7 bases matching TRBD1. Looked up from germline, CDR1 is KGHSH and CDR2 is LQKENI. V was pared by 3 bases and J by 6 bases, with 2 bases of the junction left unmatched. The CDR3 extends over 14 amino acids. The CDR3 DNA is TGTGCCAGCTCACCGGACAGGCAGGCCAACGTCCTGACTTTC. This encodes CASSPDRQANVLTF.

J is TRBJ2-7 and V is TRBV6-5; 11 nucleotides align to TRBD2. The CDR3 consists of 15 residues. CDR1 and CDR2 from the germline V gene are MNHEY and SVGAGI. V lost 0 bases and J lost 4; bases outside the gene matches: 2. The CDR3 coding sequence is TGTGCCAGCAGTTACTCCGGGACTAGCGGTTACGAGCAGTACTTC. Its protein is CASSYSGTSGYEQYF.

V usage is TRBV18 and J usage is TRBJ2-7, with D possibly matching TRBD2 (6 bases). V was clipped by 6 bases and J by 7 bases, with 16 bases between them. This CDR3 has 13 amino acids. The germline CDR1 and CDR2 sequences are KGHSH and LQKENI. The CDR3 nucleotides read TGTGCCAGCTCGGGCACAGGCCGGGGGGAGCAGTACTTC. It encodes CASSGTGRGEQYF.

This clone showed up just once. CDR3 amino acids: CASSPTPGNTIYF. The CDR3 nucleotides are TGCGCCAGCAGCCCGACACCTGGAAACACCATATATTTT. The chain employs TRBV5-1 and TRBJ1-3, with no clear D. Germline loops: CDR1 SGHRS, CDR2 YFSETQ. V was trimmed by 4 bases and J by 2 bases, leaving 7 bases between them. The CDR3 consists of 13 residues.

The CDR3 DNA reads TGTGCCAGCAGGGGCAGTATTTACCAGCCCCAGCATTTT. It encodes CASRGSIYQPQHF. The chain carries TRBV2 and TRBJ1-5, with D uncertain. This CDR3 contains 13 residues. The V and J ends lost 6 bases and 7 bases respectively, with 13 bases between them. CDR1 is SNHLY and CDR2 is FYNNEI in the germline V gene.

The chain links TRBV5-4 to TRBJ2-2; 11 bases are shared with TRBD2. Germline-derived CDR1 and CDR2 are SGHNT and YYREEE (reference sequence). The CDR3 has 15 residues. The junction had 4 bases not matched to a gene; V was cut back by 5 bases and J by 4 bases. DNA of the CDR3: TGTGCCAGCAGATCAGGACTAGCGGGCACCGGGGAGCTGTTTTTT. The encoded protein is CASRSGLAGTGELFF.

This clone was observed a single time. The chain joins TRBV5-4 to TRBJ1-4; 7 bases map to TRBD1. Trimming at V came to 4 bases and at J to 0 bases, leaving 3 bases not matched to a gene. The CDR3 contains 15 residues. The germline CDR1 and CDR2 sequences are SGHNT and YYREEE (reference sequence). Written as DNA, the CDR3 is TGTGCCAGCAGCGCCGGGACAGCAACTAATGAAAAACTGTTTTTT. It codes for CASSAGTATNEKLFF.

The J gene is TRBJ2-1, the V gene TRBV7-9, with D possibly TRBD1 on 5 matching bases. CDR1 and CDR2 (germline): SEHNR, FQNEAQ (reference sequence). The CDR3 loop spans 12 amino acids. Trimming removed 5 bases from V and 12 bases from J, with 14 bases in between. In DNA, the CDR3 is TGTGCCAGCAGCGCTACAGGTACTGGGCAGTTCTTC. Translation gives CASSATGTGQFF.

On this clone: One end of the junction is discordant with germline, which a read error may explain. This chain links TRBV5-1 with TRBJ2-1; 10 nucleotides agree with TRBD1. The CDR3 is 12 residues long. Germline V gives CDR1 SGHRS, CDR2 YFSETQ. The CDR3 loop is CASSRYKGQGVF. DNA for the CDR3: TGCGCCAGCAGCCGGTATAAAGGACAGGGGGTCTTC.

This sequence joins TRBV28 and TRBJ2-7; no reliable D call. CDR1 MDHEN and CDR2 SYDVKM come from the germline V gene. The CDR3 runs 14 residues. Trimming removed 4 bases from V and 2 bases from J, with 12 bases in between. DNA of the CDR3: TGTGCCAGCAGTTATCTACGGAGTGCCTACGAGCAGTACTTC. This encodes CASSYLRSAYEQYF.

The J gene is TRBJ2-2, the V gene TRBV5-1; tentatively, D is TRBD1 (6 bases). Germline assignment: CDR1 SGHRS and CDR2 YFSETQ. The CDR3 has 16 amino acids. V dropped 0 bases and J dropped 6 bases, with 15 bases sitting between them. CDR3 DNA sequence: TGCGCCAGCAGCTTGGATGGGGGCGCAAGAGCCGGGGAGCTGTTTTTT. Translating gives CASSLDGGARAGELFF.

CDR3: CASSLGTVYEQYF. CDR3 nucleotides: TGTGCCAGCAGCCTTGGGACAGTCTACGAGCAGTACTTC. This chain connects TRBV13 to TRBJ2-7; 7 bases map to TRBD1. V trimming: 5 bases; J trimming: 3 bases; junction bases outside the gene matches: 4. Germline CDR1 PRHDT, CDR2 FYEKMQ (reference sequence). The CDR3 extends over 13 amino acids.

V is TRBV7-3 and J is TRBJ2-3; 10 nucleotides agree with TRBD2. Trimming cost V 2 bases and J 10 bases; bases outside gene matches: 9. Germline V gene data show CDR1 as SGHTA and CDR2 as FQGTGA. CDR3 length equals 15 residues. The DNA for the CDR3 is TGTGCCAGCAGCTTACTCGGGACTAGCGTTGGGGCGCAGTATTTT. The encoded protein is CASSLLGTSVGAQYF.

The chain recombines TRBV28 with TRBJ2-3, with D unclear. The CDR3 is 15 residues long. Between the trimmed V and J ends, which lost 2 bases and 8 bases, there was a span of 17 bases. The germline CDR1 and CDR2 sequences are MDHEN and SYDVKM. CDR3 DNA sequence: TGTGCCAGCAGTTTAGAGGCAGACTGGCCGGGTACGCAGTATTTT. Translation gives CASSLEADWPGTQYF.

The chain combines TRBV19 with TRBJ2-1; 10 nucleotides match TRBD2. V lost 3 bases to trimming and J lost 5 bases; unmatched junction nucleotides: 4. Germline V lookup: CDR1 LNHDA, CDR2 SQIVND (reference sequence). The CDR3 consists of 15 residues. As DNA, the CDR3 is TGTGCCAGTAGTATTGGGGGACTAGCGAACAATGAGCAGTTCTTC. Translation: CASSIGGLANNEQFF.

The rearrangement links TRBV6-4 to TRBJ2-1; TRBD2 agrees at 14 bases. This CDR3 spans 17 amino acids. V trimming: 4 bases; J trimming: 3 bases; junction bases outside the gene matches: 5. The germline V gene encodes CDR1 MRHNA and CDR2 SNTAGT. The chain's CDR3 is CASSVTSGRAFYNEQFF. DNA of the CDR3: TGTGCCAGCAGTGTGACTAGCGGGAGGGCCTTCTACAATGAGCAGTTCTTC.

V usage is TRBV2 and J usage is TRBJ2-7, with 8 bases aligning to TRBD1. The CDR3 runs 17 residues. The V and J ends lost 1 base and 0 bases, in that order; junction bases with no gene match: 8. Germline loops: CDR1 SNHLY, CDR2 FYNNEI. The CDR3 loop is CASSEVTDRDTSYEQYF. The CDR3 region has the DNA TGTGCCAGCAGTGAAGTTACGGACAGGGATACCTCCTACGAGCAGTACTTC.

This chain links TRBV5-1 with TRBJ2-7, with TRBD1 matching over 9 bases. Trimming at V came to 4 bases and at J to 6 bases, leaving 8 bases not matched to a gene. Germline V gives CDR1 SGHRS, CDR2 YFSETQ. The CDR3 runs to 14 residues. The CDR3 nucleotides are TGCGCCAGCAGCCAACGGACAGGGGCTACCGAGCAGTACTTC. Its translation is CASSQRTGATEQYF.

This sequence joins TRBV19 and TRBJ2-1, with TRBD2 matching over 8 bases. The germline V gene encodes CDR1 LNHDA and CDR2 SQIVND (reference sequence). The CDR3 is 17 amino acids. J lost 3 bases, V lost 0 bases, and 7 bases had no gene match. The CDR3 region has the DNA TGTGCCAGTAGTATAGAGGACCTAGCGGGCGGCTACAATGAGCAGTTCTTC. Its translation is CASSIEDLAGGYNEQFF. Full variable domain (remainder filled in from reference TRBV19 and TRBJ2-1): DGGITQSPKYLFRKEGQNVTLSCEQNLNHDAMYWYRQDPGQGLRLIYYSQIVNDFQKGDIAEGYSVSREKKESFPLTVTSAQKNPTAFYLCASSIEDLAGGYNEQFFGPGTRLTVL.

This clone was picked up a small number of times. The chain joins TRBV4-2 to TRBJ2-2, with D tentatively TRBD2 (5 bases). CDR1 and CDR2 from the germline V gene are LGHNA and YNFKEQ. V gave up 0 bases and J gave up 6 bases, with 8 bases separating them. The CDR3 totals 14 residues. CDR3 DNA: TGTGCCAGCAGCCAAGATGAGGGTGCCGGGGAGCTGTTTTTT. Its protein product is CASSQDEGAGELFF.

In the case of this clone: The identical CDR3 is also encoded by other nucleotide sequences in the sample. The V gene is TRBV5-6, the J gene TRBJ1-1; D gene unclear. The CDR3 is made up of 12 amino acids. In germline, CDR1 is SGHDT, CDR2 YYEEEE. V was trimmed by 0 bases and J by 3 bases, leaving 3 bases between them. CDR3 amino acids: CASSLADTEAFF. CDR3 sequence (DNA): TGTGCCAGCAGCTTGGCGGACACTGAAGCTTTCTTT.

The CDR3 sequence is CASSSWGANYGYTF. The CDR3 nucleotides read TGTGCCAGCAGTTCATGGGGCGCTAACTATGGCTACACCTTC. The J gene is TRBJ1-2, the V gene TRBV28, with D perhaps TRBD1 (5 bases). The V end lost 4 bases, the J end lost 0 bases, and 9 bases lay between the germline ends. The germline gives CDR1 MDHEN, CDR2 SYDVKM. The CDR3 totals 14 residues.